A selection of T cell receptor beta chains follows, all from one sample in a study of T cell responses to AZD1222 COVID-19 vaccine. Libraries were prepared by immunoSEQ multiplex PCR; TCRdb keeps only in-frame clonotypes and omits some of them. The sample carries tens of thousands of clones, around 88% recorded once. This specimen consisted of peripheral blood, obtained 28 days after the second dose of the MenACWY control vaccine. The origin of the receptors is an adult who received the MenACWY meningococcal vaccine as a control. Both conserved end residues are part of each CDR3. The order of the fields is D gene, V gene, J gene, CDR3 protein, CDR3 DNA. D genes are given only for firm matches.

D: NA
V: TRBV7-2
J: TRBJ1-1
CDR3: CASSLRSGDTEAFF
DNA: TGTGCCAGCAGCTTAAGGTCAGGAGACACTGAAGCTTTCTTT

D: NA
V: TRBV7-2
J: TRBJ2-2
CDR3: CASSLMGRGGELFF
DNA: TGTGCCAGCAGCCTCATGGGGCGAGGCGGGGAGCTGTTTTTT

D: NA
V: TRBV19
J: TRBJ2-7
CDR3: CASSTSQENYEQYF
DNA: TGTGCCAGTAGTACTTCACAGGAGAATTACGAGCAGTACTTC

D: NA
V: TRBV7-9
J: TRBJ1-2
CDR3: CASSFGQYYGYTF
DNA: TGTGCCAGCAGCTTTGGACAGTACTATGGCTACACCTTC

D: NA
V: TRBV7-9
J: TRBJ1-2
CDR3: CASSPSGKANYGYTF
DNA: TGTGCCAGCAGCCCATCAGGGAAAGCTAACTATGGCTACACCTTC

D: NA
V: TRBV5-1
J: TRBJ2-3
CDR3: CASSPTDRTDTQYF
DNA: TGCGCCAGCAGCCCGACGGATCGCACAGATACGCAGTATTTT

D: TRBD1
V: TRBV6-5
J: TRBJ2-3
CDR3: CASSTWTGSDTQYF
DNA: TGTGCCAGCAGTACTTGGACAGGGTCGGATACGCAGTATTTT

D: NA
V: TRBV4-1
J: TRBJ1-1
CDR3: CASSQVNRGNTEAFF
DNA: TGCGCCAGCAGCCAAGTCAACCGGGGGAACACTGAAGCTTTCTTT

D: NA
V: TRBV19
J: TRBJ2-7
CDR3: CASSILGTPYEQYF
DNA: TGTGCCAGTAGTATATTGGGGACCCCCTACGAGCAGTACTTC

D: NA
V: TRBV7-8
J: TRBJ2-2
CDR3: CASSAAGTTNTGELFF
DNA: TGTGCCAGCAGCGCCGCCGGGACAACGAACACCGGGGAGCTGTTTTTT

D: NA
V: TRBV16
J: TRBJ2-1
CDR3: CASSRGGRGVYNEQFF
DNA: TGTGCCAGCAGCCGAGGGGGACGGGGAGTCTACAATGAGCAGTTCTTC

D: NA
V: TRBV2
J: TRBJ2-5
CDR3: CASSDWGGGETQYF
DNA: TGTGCCAGCAGTGATTGGGGGGGCGGTGAGACCCAGTACTTC

D: NA
V: TRBV6-5
J: TRBJ1-6
CDR3: CASSYSSQGRSPLHF
DNA: TGTGCCAGCAGTTACTCGAGCCAGGGTCGCTCACCCCTCCACTTT

D: NA
V: TRBV6-1
J: TRBJ1-5
CDR3: CASSEVPPNQPQHF
DNA: TGTGCCAGCAGTGAAGTTCCTCCTAATCAGCCCCAGCATTTT

D: NA
V: TRBV7-2
J: TRBJ2-2
CDR3: CASSLGNTGELFF
DNA: TGTGCCAGCAGCTTAGGCAACACCGGGGAGCTGTTTTTT

D: NA
V: TRBV29-1
J: TRBJ1-1
CDR3: CSGQAQENTEAFF
DNA: TGCAGCGGACAGGCCCAGGAGAACACTGAAGCTTTCTTT

D: NA
V: TRBV27
J: TRBJ1-5
CDR3: CASRRGWNNQPQHF
DNA: TGTGCCAGCAGGAGGGGCTGGAACAATCAGCCCCAGCATTTT

D: NA
V: TRBV12-3/TRBV12-4
J: TRBJ1-2
CDR3: CASRKRGYGYTF
DNA: TGTGCCAGCAGAAAAAGGGGGTATGGCTACACCTTC

D: TRBD2
V: TRBV4-2
J: TRBJ2-1
CDR3: CASSPGTSGGAVEQFF
DNA: TGTGCCAGCAGCCCCGGGACTAGCGGGGGGGCCGTTGAGCAGTTCTTC

D: NA
V: TRBV2
J: TRBJ1-6
CDR3: CASSSHLDLGNSPLHF
DNA: TGTGCCAGCAGCTCTCACTTGGACCTCGGGAATTCACCCCTCCACTTT

D: NA
V: TRBV6-5
J: TRBJ1-6
CDR3: CASSQRASNSPLHF
DNA: TGTGCCAGCAGCCAGCGGGCCTCAAATTCACCCCTCCACTTT

D: TRBD1
V: TRBV7-2
J: TRBJ2-3
CDR3: CASSPGPQGAVTDTQYF
DNA: TGTGCCAGCAGCCCAGGCCCGCAGGGGGCTGTCACAGATACGCAGTATTTT

D: NA
V: TRBV27
J: TRBJ2-5
CDR3: CASSTRTEQETQYF
DNA: TGTGCCAGCAGTACCCGGACAGAGCAAGAGACCCAGTACTTC

D: NA
V: TRBV14
J: TRBJ1-1
CDR3: CASSQGSRSWVVAFF
DNA: TGTGCCAGCAGCCAAGGTAGCAGGAGTTGGGTTGTAGCTTTCTTT

D: TRBD1
V: TRBV7-2
J: TRBJ1-1
CDR3: CASSYGTVMNTEAFF
DNA: TGTGCCAGCAGCTACGGGACAGTTATGAACACTGAAGCTTTCTTT

D: TRBD1
V: TRBV27
J: TRBJ1-5
CDR3: CASSLDRVVQPQHF
DNA: TGTGCCAGCAGTTTAGACAGGGTGGTGCAGCCCCAGCATTTT

D: NA
V: TRBV19
J: TRBJ1-6
CDR3: CASSIQGGQSPLHF
DNA: TGTGCCAGTAGTATTCAGGGAGGGCAATCACCCCTCCACTTT

D: NA
V: TRBV4-3
J: TRBJ1-2
CDR3: CASSQDFRQPYGYTF
DNA: TGCGCCAGCAGCCAAGATTTCAGGCAGCCCTATGGCTACACCTTC